Below, one T cell receptor beta chain is given with its context. The antigen remains undetermined. TCRdb called the 5' RACE reads again in MiXCR, with one record for every CDR3 protein. The table records hundreds of thousands of distinct CDR3 sequences, 15% to 20% of them present only once. These data originate in a study of identical twins. Findings of the study overall: Within twin pairs, the out-of-frame alpha sequences they shared showed excess low generation probability.

Losses at the gene ends were 4 bases for V and 1 base for J; bases not matched to a gene: 10. CDR3 length equals 18 residues. CDR1 and CDR2 from the germline V gene are SGHRS and YFSETQ. These data were also filed under a second study, of T cells expressing NK-cell markers. That source notes: Among several donors, these clonotypes also ranked first in the CD3+CD56-NKG2C+ fraction.

The source of this sequence is a woman between 18 and 29 years old in good health. Sequenced: PBMCs. The chain employs TRBV5-1 and TRBJ2-5; 13 bases are a match to TRBD2. CDR3 nucleotide sequence: TGCGCCAGCAGCGATGGACTAGCGGGGGCTAGGGGCCAAGAGACCCAGTACTTC. It specifies CASSDGLAGARGQETQYF.